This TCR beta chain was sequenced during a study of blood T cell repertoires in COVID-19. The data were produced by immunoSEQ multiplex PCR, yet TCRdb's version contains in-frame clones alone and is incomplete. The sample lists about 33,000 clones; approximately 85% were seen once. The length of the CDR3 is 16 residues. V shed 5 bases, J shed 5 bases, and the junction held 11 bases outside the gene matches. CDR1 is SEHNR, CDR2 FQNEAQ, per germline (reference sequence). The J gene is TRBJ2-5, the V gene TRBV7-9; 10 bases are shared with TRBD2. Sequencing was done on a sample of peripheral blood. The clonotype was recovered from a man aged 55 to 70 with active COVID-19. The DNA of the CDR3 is TGTGCCAGCAGCCCCCGCATACTAGCGGGAACGGAGACCCAGTACTTC. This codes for CASSPRILAGTETQYF.